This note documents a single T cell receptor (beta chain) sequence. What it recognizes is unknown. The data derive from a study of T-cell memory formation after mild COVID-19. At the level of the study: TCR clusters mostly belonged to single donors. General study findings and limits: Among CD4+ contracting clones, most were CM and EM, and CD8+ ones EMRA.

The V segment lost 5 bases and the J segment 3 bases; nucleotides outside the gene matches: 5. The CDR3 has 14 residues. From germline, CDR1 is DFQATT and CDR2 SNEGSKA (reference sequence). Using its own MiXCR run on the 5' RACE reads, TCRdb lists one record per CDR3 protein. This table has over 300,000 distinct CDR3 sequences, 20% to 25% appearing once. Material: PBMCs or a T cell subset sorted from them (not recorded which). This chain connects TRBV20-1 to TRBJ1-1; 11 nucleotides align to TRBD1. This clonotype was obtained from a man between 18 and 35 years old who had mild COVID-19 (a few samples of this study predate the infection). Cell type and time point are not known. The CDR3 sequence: CSAPRTGGYTEAFF. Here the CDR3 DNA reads TGCAGTGCTCCCAGGACAGGGGGCTACACTGAAGCTTTCTTT.